This section outlines one T cell receptor beta chain sequence together with its context. The target antigen is unknown. Germline V gene data show CDR1 as DFQATT and CDR2 as SNEGSKA (reference sequence). Trimming at V came to 0 bases and at J to 1 base, leaving 12 bases not matched to a gene. This CDR3 comprises 20 residues. TCRdb called the 5' RACE reads again in MiXCR, with one record for every CDR3 protein. The table shows around 410,000 distinct CDR3 sequences, with about a quarter occurring only once. The record originates from a study of T-cell memory formation after mild COVID-19. Study findings and constraints: What remained unconfirmed was the SARS-CoV-2 specificity of second-wave clones peaking on day 37. CD4+ bias marked clones expanding day 15 to 37, unlike balanced contracting clones.

Specimen: PBMCs or a T cell subset sorted from them (not recorded which). This receptor was identified in an adult woman who had mild COVID-19 (a few samples of this study predate the infection). Cell type and time point are not known. This chain links TRBV20-1 with TRBJ2-3, with 14 positions matching TRBD2. The chain's CDR3 is CSARDSRLAGGPWGTDTQYF. In DNA, the CDR3 is TGCAGTGCTAGAGATTCTAGACTAGCGGGAGGGCCTTGGGGCACAGATACGCAGTATTTT.